The rows below give T cell receptor beta chains drawn from one sample of a study of T cell repertoires in cytomegalovirus infection. One entry per CDR3 protein results from TCRdb running MiXCR on the reads. The sample holds about 680,000 distinct CDR3 sequences, approximately 25% seen once. Sequences were obtained from CD8+ T cells from PBMCs. These receptors came from a human donor in good health (CMV status not recorded). Some clones in this sample may be carry-over from other donors' samples. CDR3s include the opening cysteine and the closing phenylalanine or tryptophan. The D gene is left open where the match is weak. For some rows the clone size is stated as once, few or many, or as a class when expanded; others skip it.

few,TRBD1,TRBJ1-1,TRBV5-4,CASRGGQGTNTEAFF,TGTGCCAGCAGGGGCGGACAGGGGACGAACACTGAAGCTTTCTTT
NA,NA,TRBJ2-1,TRBV24-1,CATSDSQDTYNEQFF,TGTGCCACCAGTGATTCCCAGGACACCTACAATGAGCAGTTCTTC
few,NA,TRBJ2-3,TRBV28,CASSLGDPGADTQYF,TGTGCCAGCAGTCTAGGGGACCCTGGTGCCGATACGCAGTATTTT
many,NA,TRBJ2-2,TRBV7-9,CASSFETTLNPGELFF,TGTGCCAGCAGCTTTGAGACGACATTAAACCCCGGGGAGCTGTTTTTT
few,TRBD2,TRBJ2-1,TRBV6-2/TRBV6-3,CASSYTTSGGTYNEQFF,TGTGCCAGCAGCTACACCACTAGCGGGGGCACTTACAATGAGCAGTTCTTC
NA,NA,TRBJ2-1,TRBV5-5,CASSSDRGSGYNEQFF,TGTGCCAGCAGCTCCGATCGGGGCAGCGGCTACAATGAGCAGTTCTTC
NA,NA,TRBJ1-1,TRBV29-1,CSVEEQGTEAFF,TGCAGCGTTGAGGAACAGGGAACTGAAGCTTTCTTT
few,NA,TRBJ1-4,TRBV4-1,CASSPPGANEKLFF,TGCGCCAGCAGCCCCCCAGGAGCTAATGAAAAACTGTTTTTT
many,NA,TRBJ1-2,TRBV12-3/TRBV12-4,CASSLTGRDNYGYTF,TGTGCCAGCAGTTTAACCGGCAGAGATAACTATGGCTACACCTTC
NA,NA,TRBJ1-1,TRBV5-8,CASSLRGNPEAFF,TGTGCCAGCAGCTTGCGGGGGAACCCTGAAGCTTTCTTT
NA,NA,TRBJ1-2,TRBV19,CASSPTSTTSYGYTF,TGTGCCAGTAGTCCTACTTCGACAACATCCTATGGCTACACCTTC
NA,NA,TRBJ2-3,TRBV4-2,CASSQGTYGTDTQYF,TGTGCCAGCAGCCAAGGAACCTACGGCACAGATACGCAGTATTTT
NA,NA,TRBJ1-2,TRBV20-1,CSARDGQNYGYTF,TGCAGTGCTAGAGATGGACAGAACTATGGCTACACCTTC
many,NA,TRBJ2-3,TRBV7-9,CASSFRDSTDTQYF,TGTGCCAGCAGCTTCCGGGACAGCACAGATACGCAGTATTTT
many,NA,TRBJ2-5,TRBV7-6,CASSLEPAGFGEETQYF,TGTGCCAGCAGCTTGGAGCCTGCGGGTTTCGGCGAAGAGACCCAGTACTTC
NA,TRBD1,TRBJ1-2,TRBV29-1,CSVVGQGANGYTF,TGCAGCGTTGTAGGACAGGGGGCGAATGGCTACACCTTC
NA,NA,TRBJ2-6,TRBV7-6,CASSLGSRANVLTF,TGTGCCAGCAGCTTAGGGTCTAGGGCCAACGTCCTGACTTTC
NA,TRBD1,TRBJ2-7,TRBV14,CASSQVTGGSYEQYF,TGTGCCAGCAGCCAAGTAACAGGGGGCTCCTACGAGCAGTACTTC
NA,NA,TRBJ2-1,TRBV15,CATSQTRAGALYNEQFF,TGTGCCACCAGTCAAACCCGGGCAGGGGCCCTCTACAATGAGCAGTTCTTC
many,NA,TRBJ2-1,TRBV7-8,CASSLAPQGRDEQFF,TGTGCCAGCAGCTTAGCCCCCCAGGGTCGCGATGAGCAGTTCTTC
NA,NA,TRBJ2-3,TRBV6-2/TRBV6-3,CASSWGPLSGLSTDTQYF,TGTGCCAGCAGTTGGGGTCCCTTATCGGGACTGAGCACAGATACGCAGTATTTT
many,NA,TRBJ2-1,TRBV11-3,CASSLPIRGTVSYNEQFF,TGTGCCAGCAGCTTACCAATCCGGGGGACAGTCTCCTACAATGAGCAGTTCTTC
NA,NA,TRBJ2-1,TRBV27,CASSTDFSYNEQFF,TGTGCCAGCAGTACCGACTTCTCCTACAATGAGCAGTTCTTC
many,NA,TRBJ2-3,TRBV7-9,CASSLWAESRTDTQYF,TGTGCCAGCAGCTTATGGGCAGAATCGCGCACAGATACGCAGTATTTT
few,NA,TRBJ2-2,TRBV20-1,CSAREVENTGELFF,TGCAGTGCTAGAGAGGTGGAGAACACCGGGGAGCTGTTTTTT
NA,TRBD2,TRBJ2-7,TRBV20-1,CSARSSFSTSGGVYEQYF,TGCAGTGCTAGATCCTCCTTCTCGACTAGCGGGGGGGTCTACGAGCAGTACTTC
NA,TRBD1,TRBJ1-2,TRBV20-1,CSARADRENYGYTF,TGCAGTGCTAGAGCGGACAGGGAAAACTATGGCTACACCTTC
many,TRBD1,TRBJ1-2,TRBV12-3/TRBV12-4,CASSWRTGTDGYTF,TGTGCCAGCAGTTGGAGGACAGGGACCGATGGCTACACCTTC
NA,NA,TRBJ2-1,TRBV4-2,CASSLRETSVNEQFF,TGTGCCAGCAGCCTAAGGGAGACGTCTGTAAATGAGCAGTTCTTC
NA,NA,TRBJ2-2,TRBV29-1,CSVENGNTGELFF,TGCAGCGTAGAGAACGGGAACACCGGGGAGCTGTTTTTT
NA,NA,TRBJ2-7,TRBV12-3/TRBV12-4,CASSSRGRGSYEQYF,TGTGCCAGCAGCTCCAGGGGCAGGGGTTCCTACGAGCAGTACTTC
NA,TRBD2,TRBJ2-4,TRBV23-1,CASSHPSGGVKNIQYF,TGCGCCAGCAGTCACCCCAGCGGGGGGGTTAAAAACATTCAGTACTTC
NA,NA,TRBJ2-5,TRBV14,CASSQKTSFETQYF,TGTGCCAGCAGCCAGAAGACTAGTTTCGAGACCCAGTACTTC
NA,TRBD1,TRBJ2-1,TRBV7-9,CASSSDRASYNEQFF,TGTGCCAGCAGTTCGGACAGGGCGTCCTACAATGAGCAGTTCTTC
many,NA,TRBJ2-3,TRBV29-1,CSAATDTQYF,TGCAGCGCAGCCACAGATACGCAGTATTTT
many,NA,TRBJ2-2,TRBV7-2,CASSSILDTGELFF,TGTGCCAGCAGTTCAATCCTCGACACCGGGGAGCTGTTTTTT
many,TRBD1,TRBJ1-5,TRBV7-6,CASSSGTGGQPQHF,TGTGCCAGCAGCTCCGGGACAGGAGGTCAGCCCCAGCATTTT
once,NA,TRBJ2-7,TRBV19,CASSTGTVSYEQYF,TGTGCCAGTAGTACGGGGACGGTCTCCTACGAGCAGTACTTC
NA,NA,TRBJ2-2,TRBV20-1,CSASGTPNTGELFF,TGCAGTGCTAGCGGGACTCCGAACACCGGGGAGCTGTTTTTT
NA,NA,TRBJ2-1,TRBV7-9,CASSLGPRAPYNEQFF,TGTGCCAGCAGCTTAGGACCCCGGGCCCCCTACAATGAGCAGTTCTTC